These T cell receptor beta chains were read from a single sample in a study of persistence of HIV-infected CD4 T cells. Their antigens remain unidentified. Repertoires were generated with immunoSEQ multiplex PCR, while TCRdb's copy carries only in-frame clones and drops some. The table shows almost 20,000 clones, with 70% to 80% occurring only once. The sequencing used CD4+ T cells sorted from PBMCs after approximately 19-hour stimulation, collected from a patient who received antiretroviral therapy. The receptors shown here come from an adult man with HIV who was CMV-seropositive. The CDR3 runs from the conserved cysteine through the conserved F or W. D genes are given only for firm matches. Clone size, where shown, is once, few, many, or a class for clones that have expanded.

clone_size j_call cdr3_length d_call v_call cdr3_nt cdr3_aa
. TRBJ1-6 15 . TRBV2 TGTGCCAGCAGTTCACAGGGATCTGTACGTTCACCCCTCCACTTT CASSSQGSVRSPLHF
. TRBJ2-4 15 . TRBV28 TGTGCCAGCAGTTGGACCAGGGGAGCCAAAAACATTCAGTACTTC CASSWTRGAKNIQYF
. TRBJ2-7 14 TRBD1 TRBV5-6 TGTGCCAGCAGCTTGGGGACAGGGGAGGACGAGCAGTACTTC CASSLGTGEDEQYF
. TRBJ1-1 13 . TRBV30 TGTGCCTGGAGCCCCCAGGGGAACACTGAAGCTTTCTTT CAWSPQGNTEAFF
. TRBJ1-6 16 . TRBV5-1 TGCGCCAGCAGCTTGGCCGAGAGACCTTCGTCTTCACCCCTCCACTTT CASSLAERPSSSPLHF
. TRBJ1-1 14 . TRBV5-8 TGTGCCAGCAGCTCCGGGACAAGGGGAACTGAAGCTTTCTTT CASSSGTRGTEAFF
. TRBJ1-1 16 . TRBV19 TGTGCCAGTAGACATCAGGCTTCCAGAATGAACACTGAAGCTTTCTTT CASRHQASRMNTEAFF
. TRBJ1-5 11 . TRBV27 TGTGCCAGCAGTGCCGGAGGGCCCCAGCATTTT CASSAGGPQHF
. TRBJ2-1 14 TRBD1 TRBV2 TGTGCCAGCAGTAAGGACAGGGTGGGGGGCGAGCAGTTCTTC CASSKDRVGGEQFF
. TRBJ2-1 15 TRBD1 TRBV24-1 TGTGCCACCAGTGATGGCGGGACAGGGAACAATGAGCAGTTCTTC CATSDGGTGNNEQFF
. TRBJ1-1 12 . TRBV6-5 TGTGCCAGCAGTTTTGGTCGAGTTGAAGCTTTCTTT CASSFGRVEAFF
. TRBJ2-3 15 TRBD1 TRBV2 TGTGCCAGCAGGATTCAGGGGGCTAGCACAGATACGCAGTATTTT CASRIQGASTDTQYF
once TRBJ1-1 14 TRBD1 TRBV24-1 TGTGCCACCAGTGATTTGAACCAAGGGACAGGGGTATCTTTT CATSDLNQGTGVSF
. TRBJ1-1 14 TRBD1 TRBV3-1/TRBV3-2 TGTGCCAGCAGCCAGGGCGGACAGGGGACTGAAGCTTTCTTT CASSQGGQGTEAFF
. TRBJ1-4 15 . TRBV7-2 TGTGCCAGCAGAGCTAGGGGGACGGTGGATGAAAAACTGTTTTTT CASRARGTVDEKLFF
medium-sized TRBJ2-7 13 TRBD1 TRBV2 TGTGCCAGCACGTCGGGACAGAACTACGAGCAGTACTTC CASTSGQNYEQYF
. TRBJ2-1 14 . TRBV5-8 TGTGCCAGCAGCTTGCGGGTTTTAGGCGATGAGCAGTTCTTC CASSLRVLGDEQFF
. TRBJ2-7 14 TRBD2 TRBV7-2 TGTGCCAGCAGCCTTGCGGGGGGCGCCTACGAGCAGTACTTC CASSLAGGAYEQYF
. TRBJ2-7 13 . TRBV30 TGTGCCTTCTCGACAGGTGGTCCCTACGAGCAGTACTTC CAFSTGGPYEQYF
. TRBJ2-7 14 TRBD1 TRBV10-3 TGTGCCATCAGGAATCCGGGACAGAGTTACGAGCAGTACTTC CAIRNPGQSYEQYF
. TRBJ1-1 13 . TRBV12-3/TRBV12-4 TGTGCCAGTACAAGGGGGGCGAACACTGAAGCTTTCTTT CASTRGANTEAFF
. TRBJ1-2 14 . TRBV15 TGTGCCACCAGCAGAGATGGCGTTTTCCCCCGCTACACCTTC CATSRDGVFPRYTF
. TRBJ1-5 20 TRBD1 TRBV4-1 TGCGCCAGCAGCCAATCGCCCCTCTTGGGACAGGTCGATAGCAATCAGCCCCAGCATTTT CASSQSPLLGQVDSNQPQHF
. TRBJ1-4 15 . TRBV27 TGTGCCAGCAGTTTAGACGGGGCCCTAGGCGGAAAACTGTTTTTT CASSLDGALGGKLFF
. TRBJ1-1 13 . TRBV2 TGTGCCAGCAGGTCCAGGGAGAGGACTGAAGCTTTCTTT CASRSRERTEAFF
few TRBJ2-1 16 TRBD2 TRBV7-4 TGTGCCAGCAGCTTAGCATTCGGGGGGGAGAGAAATGAGCAGTTCTTC CASSLAFGGERNEQFF
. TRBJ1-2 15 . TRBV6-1 TGTGCCAGCAGTGATGGTCGGGGGACGGTTTATGGCTACACCTTC CASSDGRGTVYGYTF
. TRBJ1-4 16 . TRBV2 TGTGCCAGCAGTGTGTCTTGGGGGGGAGCTAATGAAAAACTGTTTTTT CASSVSWGGANEKLFF
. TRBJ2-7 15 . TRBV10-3 TGTGCCATCAGCCCTACACTCCAGGACTACGACGAGCAGTACTTC CAISPTLQDYDEQYF
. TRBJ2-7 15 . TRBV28 TGTGCCAGTCAGAAAACGGCGGGCCCCTTCTACGAGCAGTACTTC CASQKTAGPFYEQYF
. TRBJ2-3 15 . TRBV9 TGTGCCAGCAGCCCGATGGGGGTCAACACAGATACGCAGTATTTT CASSPMGVNTDTQYF
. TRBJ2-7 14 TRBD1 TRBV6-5 TGTGCCAGCAGGGCACGGGACAGACGCTACGAGCAGTACTTC CASRARDRRYEQYF